The 31 T cell receptor beta chains below all came from one sample that was sequenced in a study of T-cell memory formation after mild COVID-19. One entry per CDR3 protein, called by TCRdb with MiXCR from the 5' RACE reads. This sample yields roughly 130,000 distinct CDR3 sequences, of which about 17% are seen a single time; about 5% belongs to the top ten. Sequenced: PBMCs or a T cell subset sorted from them (not recorded which). Every receptor here comes from a man in his late teens or twenties who had mild COVID-19 (a few samples of this study predate the infection). Cell type and time point are not known.

The chain uses TRBV5-1 and TRBJ2-7, with D possibly being TRBD2 (7 bases). The CDR3 is 14 amino acids. The ends were cut back, 4 bases at V and 0 bases at J, with 11 bases in the middle. Germline values: CDR1 SGHRS, CDR2 YFSETQ. The CDR3 loop reads CASSRGGNSYEQYF. CDR3 nucleotides: TGCGCCAGCAGCAGGGGGGGAAACTCCTACGAGCAGTACTTC. Full variable domain (rest looked up from reference TRBV5-1 and TRBJ2-7): KAGVTQTPRYLIKTRGQQVTLSCSPISGHRSVSWYQQTPGQGLQFLFEYFSETQRNKGNFPGRFSGRQFSNSRSEMNVSTLELGDSALYLCASSRGGNSYEQYFGPGTRLTVT.

This clonotype was counted between two and nine times. The V gene is TRBV7-3, the J gene TRBJ2-5; 12 bases map to TRBD1. Trimming removed 4 bases from V and 7 bases from J; junction bases left unmatched: 10. The CDR3 spans 16 residues. Germline-derived CDR1 and CDR2 are SGHTA and FQGTGA. The CDR3 DNA reads as TGTGCCAGCAGCTCCTCCCGGGACAGGGGGCTCGGGACCCAGTACTTC. As protein: CASSSSRDRGLGTQYF.

In this sample, this clonotype turned up many times. This chain connects TRBV4-1 to TRBJ2-7; D gene uncertain. The germline V gene has CDR1 MGHRA and CDR2 YSYEKL. V was clipped by 0 bases and J by 0 bases, with 12 bases between them. This CDR3 is built from 16 residues. The chain's CDR3 is CASSQDQDKPSYEQYF. The CDR3 DNA reads TGCGCCAGCAGCCAAGATCAAGACAAACCCTCCTACGAGCAGTACTTC.

This clonotype was counted between two and nine times. The chain combines TRBV29-1 with TRBJ2-3, with a weak D call TRBD2 (7 bases). The germline CDR1 and CDR2 sequences are SQVTM and ANQGSEA. This CDR3 has 11 amino acids. The ends were cut back, 6 bases at V and 6 bases at J, with 10 bases in the middle. CDR3 nucleotide sequence: TGCAGCGTCGGGGGGCTGGATACGCAGTATTTT. It specifies CSVGGLDTQYF.

CDR3 in DNA: TGTGCCAGCACCAGCAGGAGTCGTGAGACCCAGTACTTC. Translated: CASTSRSRETQYF. The chain is built from TRBV2 and TRBJ2-5, with D unresolved. The CDR3 has 13 amino acids. Germline V gene sequence: CDR1 SNHLY, CDR2 FYNNEI. V gave up 7 bases and J gave up 5 bases, with 14 bases separating them.

This clonotype was picked up many times. The CDR3 region has the DNA TGTGCCAGCAGCTTAGAATTCTCCTACGAGCAGTACGTC. Its translation: CASSLEFSYEQYV. The V call is TRBV11-2, the J call TRBJ2-7; no clear D gene. CDR1 is SGHAT and CDR2 is FQNNGV in the germline V gene. Trimming removed 0 bases at V and 0 bases at J, with 3 bases between. This CDR3 spans 13 amino acids.

This clonotype was observed a few times. V usage is TRBV4-1 and J usage is TRBJ2-7; TRBD1 matches 7 bases. This CDR3 has 15 amino acids. The V gene's germline CDR1 is MGHRA and CDR2 YSYEKL. V lost 1 base, J lost 1 base, and 4 bases stayed unmatched. The CDR3 DNA reads as TGCGCCAGCAGCCAAGGACAGGGCCCTTCCTACGAGCAGTACGTC. Its protein product is CASSQGQGPSYEQYV.

V usage is TRBV12-3 or TRBV12-4 and J usage is TRBJ1-4; 9 nucleotides agree with TRBD1. J was trimmed by 6 bases and V by 2 bases; bases with no gene match: 1. The CDR3 runs 14 residues. In DNA, the CDR3 is TGTGCCAGCAGTTTACGGACAGGGGATGAAAAACTGTTTTTT. As protein: CASSLRTGDEKLFF.

This chain connects TRBV5-1 to TRBJ1-4; D unclear. This CDR3 contains 14 residues. Germline CDR1 and CDR2: SGHRS and YFSETQ. Trimming left V 0 bases short and J 3 bases short, with 6 bases between. DNA of the CDR3: TGCGCCAGCAGCTTGGCGGGGTCTAATGAAAAACTGTTTTTT. This codes for CASSLAGSNEKLFF.

The chain couples TRBV18 to TRBJ2-1; D is ambiguous. Per the germline V gene, CDR1 is KGHSH and CDR2 is LQKENI. The CDR3 length is 11 residues. Trimming pared 4 bases from V and 7 bases from J, leaving 5 bases between. CDR3 loop: CASSLGNEQFF. CDR3 nucleotide sequence: TGTGCCAGCTCACTGGGGAATGAGCAGTTCTTC.

The chain uses TRBV24-1 and TRBJ2-1; no definite D call. The ends were cut back, 4 bases at V and 0 bases at J, with 9 bases in the middle. Germline-derived CDR1 and CDR2 are KGHDR and SFDVKD. CDR3 length: 15 residues. CDR3: CATSDDMGSYNEQFF. In DNA, the CDR3 is TGTGCCACCAGTGACGACATGGGCTCCTACAATGAGCAGTTCTTC.

The sample holds a few counts of this clonotype. The J gene is TRBJ2-1, the V gene TRBV4-2, with TRBD2 matching over 12 bases. Germline CDR1 LGHNA, CDR2 YNFKEQ. CDR3 size: 17 residues. The V gene end was trimmed by 0 bases and the J gene end by 7 bases; junction bases not matched to a gene: 7. CDR3: CASSQDPSGGARNEQFF. For the CDR3, the DNA is TGTGCCAGCAGCCAAGATCCTAGCGGGGGGGCCAGGAATGAGCAGTTCTTC.

The J gene is TRBJ1-5, the V gene TRBV20-1; perhaps TRBD1 as D (5 bases). Germline V gene lookup returns CDR1 DFQATT and CDR2 SNEGSKA (reference sequence). V shed 7 bases and J shed 4 bases, with 14 bases lying between them. The CDR3 has 13 residues. CDR3 sequence (DNA): TGCAGTGTTCCGGGGGGATGGAATCAGCCCCAGCATTTT. This sequence encodes CSVPGGWNQPQHF.

The CDR3 sequence is CASSQESTNRGYNSPLHF. Written as DNA, the CDR3 is TGCGCCAGCAGCCAAGAGTCCACAAATAGGGGCTATAATTCACCCCTCCACTTT. V gene TRBV4-3 combines with J gene TRBJ1-6; D might be TRBD1 (5 bases). The ends were cut back, 0 bases at V and 3 bases at J, with 15 bases in the middle. Germline V gives CDR1 LGHNA, CDR2 YSLEER. CDR3 length: 18 amino acids.

This chain links TRBV6-6 with TRBJ1-6; 7 bases align to TRBD1. The CDR3 extends over 13 amino acids. Per germline, CDR1 MNHNY and CDR2 SVGAGI (reference sequence). The V and J ends lost 4 bases and 10 bases, in that order; junction bases with no gene match: 4. The CDR3 DNA reads as TGTGCCAGCAGTTCCACAGGGGTATCACCCCTCCACTTT. As protein: CASSSTGVSPLHF.

The chain uses TRBV27 and TRBJ1-5; 7 positions match TRBD1. The ends lost 4 bases at V and 8 bases at J; junction bases unmatched: 5. CDR3 length equals 13 residues. From germline, CDR1 is MNHEY and CDR2 SMNVEV (reference sequence). The CDR3 sequence is CASSSRTGEPQHF. As DNA, the CDR3 is TGTGCCAGCAGTTCCCGAACAGGGGAGCCCCAGCATTTT.

CDR3 residues: CASSVDRGANTEAFF. The CDR3 DNA follows: TGTGCCAGCAGTGTCGACAGGGGGGCGAACACTGAAGCTTTCTTT. V gene TRBV2 combines with J gene TRBJ1-1; 9 positions match TRBD1. V trimming: 4 bases; J trimming: 1 base; junction bases outside the gene matches: 4. The CDR3 loop spans 15 amino acids. Germline lookup yields CDR1 SNHLY and CDR2 FYNNEI.

This rearrangement joins TRBV29-1 to TRBJ2-3, with D unresolved. The CDR3 is made up of 12 amino acids. CDR1 is SQVTM, CDR2 ANQGSEA, per germline. Trimming shortened V by 7 bases and J by 4 bases, and 12 bases separated the two germline ends. The CDR3 nucleotides read TGCAGCGGCGTCGATTGGTCAGATACGCAGTATTTT. It specifies CSGVDWSDTQYF.

The rearrangement links TRBV12-3 or TRBV12-4 to TRBJ2-1, with D uncertain. The length of the CDR3 is 13 residues. V lost 3 bases to trimming and J lost 15 bases, with 18 bases between them. This CDR3 is CASSFISGLSPFF. The CDR3 coding sequence is TGTGCCAGCAGTTTCATTAGTGGCCTAAGCCCGTTCTTC.

In its sample, this clonotype was seen a few times. This sequence joins TRBV6-5 and TRBJ1-1; 8 positions agree with TRBD1. Germline V gives CDR1 MNHEY, CDR2 SVGAGI. This CDR3 comprises 18 residues. V trimming: 6 bases; J trimming: 10 bases; junction bases outside the gene matches: 25. The CDR3 sequence: CASSNARQGLIPQGVAFF. The CDR3 nucleotides are TGTGCCAGCAGCAACGCGAGACAGGGGCTAATCCCCCAGGGCGTAGCTTTCTTT.

This clonotype was counted a few times. The chain links TRBV19 to TRBJ1-3; TRBD1 matches 7 bases. The junction had 6 bases not matched to a gene; V was cut back by 4 bases and J by 0 bases. The CDR3 extends over 16 amino acids. The germline V gene has CDR1 LNHDA and CDR2 SQIVND (reference sequence). The CDR3 DNA sequence: TGTGCCAGTAGTACACAGGGGTTCGCCTCTGGAAACACCATATATTTT. Protein product: CASSTQGFASGNTIYF.

This clonotype was detected only a few times. This sequence joins TRBV3-1 and TRBJ2-5, with 15 nucleotides matching TRBD2. J lost 6 bases, V lost 5 bases, and 4 bases had no gene match. The CDR3 is 15 amino acids. Per the germline V gene, CDR1 is LGHDT and CDR2 is YNNKEL (reference sequence). The CDR3 spells CASSLGLAGGQTQYF. CDR3 DNA sequence: TGTGCCAGCAGCTTGGGACTAGCGGGGGGACAGACCCAGTACTTC.

This clonotype was counted between two and nine times. V is TRBV7-2 and J is TRBJ2-5, with D perhaps matching TRBD1 (5 bases). This CDR3 is built from 14 residues. Between the trimmed V and J ends, which lost 3 bases and 7 bases, there was a span of 15 bases. Germline CDR1 SGHTA, CDR2 FQGNSA. DNA for the CDR3: TGTGCCAGCAGCTTCCAGGGTCTAAGAGGGACCCAGTACTTC. Amino acids: CASSFQGLRGTQYF.

This clonotype appeared many times. V gene TRBV5-1 combines with J gene TRBJ2-1; maybe TRBD1 (5 bases). V shed 2 bases and J shed 2 bases, with 11 bases lying between them. Germline-derived CDR1 and CDR2 are SGHRS and YFSETQ. The CDR3 covers 15 residues. CDR3 bases: TGCGCCAGCAGCTTCGCACAGGAGACCTACAATGAGCAGTTCTTC. It yields the protein CASSFAQETYNEQFF.

In its sample, this clonotype was seen many times. This rearrangement joins TRBV5-1 to TRBJ2-3; maybe TRBD1 (6 bases). There are 16 residues in the CDR3. In germline, CDR1 is SGHRS, CDR2 YFSETQ. Deletions cut 1 base from V and 6 bases from J, with 18 bases between. CDR3 region: CASSLNSGHRIDTQYF. Here the CDR3 DNA reads TGCGCCAGCAGCTTGAACTCGGGACACCGCATTGATACGCAGTATTTT.

This clonotype occurred a few times. V gene TRBV6-2 or TRBV6-3 combines with J gene TRBJ2-5; D might be TRBD2 (7 bases). Germline CDR1 and CDR2: MNHEY and SVGEGT. The CDR3 has 14 residues. V was cut by 5 bases and J by 5 bases, with 15 bases left in between. CDR3 sequence: CASSTDGGLETQYF. The CDR3 nucleotides read TGTGCCAGCAGTACAGACGGGGGGCTGGAGACCCAGTACTTC.

V gene TRBV5-4 combines with J gene TRBJ2-7; D gene ambiguous. CDR1 is SGHNT and CDR2 is YYREEE in the germline V gene (reference sequence). V shed 4 bases and J shed 6 bases, with 17 bases lying between them. CDR3 length: 14 amino acids. The CDR3, as DNA: TGTGCCAGCAGCACCCAAACCGGGCTCGGCGAGCAGTACTTC. Translated, it gives CASSTQTGLGEQYF.

This clonotype was recorded many times. The chain combines TRBV12-3 or TRBV12-4 with TRBJ2-1, with D perhaps assigned TRBD1 or TRBD2 (5 bases each). The CDR3 totals 14 residues. V was clipped by 7 bases and J by 4 bases, with 14 bases between them. CDR3 bases: TGTGCCAGCACTTACCGGGACGGATACAATGAGCAGTTCTTC. Protein sequence: CASTYRDGYNEQFF.

In its sample, this clonotype ranks as medium-sized. The rearrangement uses TRBV11-2 and TRBJ2-3; no firm D call. The V end lost 6 bases, the J end lost 3 bases, and 7 bases lay between the germline ends. Germline CDR1 SGHAT, CDR2 FQNNGV. This CDR3 has 12 residues. The CDR3 DNA sequence: TGTGCCAGCAGAGACCGAACAGATACGCAGTATTTT. Its translation is CASRDRTDTQYF.

There are a few counts of this clonotype. This rearrangement joins TRBV2 to TRBJ1-1; TRBD1 is a possible D gene (6 bases). This CDR3 has 14 residues. The germline V gene has CDR1 SNHLY and CDR2 FYNNEI. Deletions cut 5 bases from V and 1 base from J, with 11 bases between. CDR3 protein: CASSLRGGNTEAFF. Written as DNA, the CDR3 is TGTGCCAGCAGTCTCAGGGGTGGGAACACTGAAGCTTTCTTT.

The sample holds a few counts of this clonotype. This chain links TRBV4-2 with TRBJ2-2; 9 bases align to TRBD2. CDR3 length: 16 residues. Germline-derived CDR1 and CDR2 are LGHNA and YNFKEQ. Germline trimming cut 4 bases from V and 5 bases from J; bases unmatched to any gene: 8. As DNA, the CDR3 is TGTGCCAGCAGCCCCACCGCGGGGGGGCGAACCGGGGAGCTGTTTTTT. Translating gives CASSPTAGGRTGELFF.